What follows are 13 T cell receptor beta chains derived from one specimen sequenced in a study of beta chain features in type 1 diabetes. The study, taken as a whole, reports: Type 1 diabetes patients showed a moderate but significant shortening of TCRB CDR3s in all four CD4+ subsets.

Antigen specificity for these receptors is unknown. Every isolated RNA sample was fully reverse transcribed, so sequencing captured expressed TCRB transcripts. Method: immunoSEQ multiplex PCR; TCRdb's copy keeps in-frame clones and lacks some. Altogether a few hundred thousand clones are present, roughly 12% being singletons, with the ten largest covering around 0.0099%. Sequences were obtained from naive CD4+ T cells from blood. Source of these receptors: a woman under 30 with type 1 diabetes.

Only a few counts were recorded for this clone. V usage is TRBV29-1 and J usage is TRBJ2-2, with a tentative D call TRBD1 (5 bases). Between the trimmed V and J ends, which lost 3 bases and 4 bases, there was a span of 12 bases. CDR1 SQVTM and CDR2 ANQGSEA come from the germline V gene. The CDR3 runs to 14 residues. CDR3 sequence reads: CSVDGQGSTGELFF. In DNA, the CDR3 is TGCAGCGTTGACGGGCAGGGAAGCACCGGGGAGCTGTTTTTT.

There are a few counts of this clone. The rearrangement links TRBV2 to TRBJ2-1, with TRBD2 matching 13 bases. J lost 8 bases, V lost 8 bases, and 9 bases had no gene match. The CDR3 contains 15 residues. Germline assignment: CDR1 SNHLY and CDR2 FYNNEI. The CDR3 nucleotides read TGTGCCAGCCACATAAGGACTAGCGGGAGACATGAGCAGTTCTTC. Its translation: CASHIRTSGRHEQFF. The entire variable domain, with the rest obtained from reference TRBV2 and TRBJ2-1, is as follows: EPEVTQTPSHQVTQMGQEVILRCVPISNHLYFYWYRQILGQKVEFLVSFYNNEISEKSEIFDDQFSVERPDGSNFTLKIRSTKLEDSAMYFCASHIRTSGRHEQFFGPGTRLTVL.

This clone appeared a few times. The chain carries TRBV1 and TRBJ2-1; the table names TRBD2, a call not compared with the DNA. TRBV1 is marked as a pseudogene. This CDR3 contains 15 residues. The CDR3 DNA follows: TGCACCAGCAGCCAAGATAGCGGGGATGATAATGAGCAGTTCTTC. Amino acids: CTSSQDSGDDNEQFF.

V and J are TRBV6-6 and TRBJ1-1, with TRBD1 identical over 8 bases. The CDR3 consists of 14 residues. The V gene's germline CDR1 is MNHNY and CDR2 SVGAGI (reference sequence). V lost 2 bases, J lost 6 bases, and 5 bases stayed unmatched. CDR3 sequence: CASSYPTGESEAFF. In DNA form, the CDR3 reads TGTGCCAGCAGTTACCCGACAGGGGAATCTGAAGCTTTCTTT.

The V call is TRBV5-1, the J call TRBJ1-2; 8 bases are shared with TRBD1. With 2 bases clipped from V and 6 bases from J, the junction kept 9 bases outside the gene matches. Per germline, CDR1 SGHRS and CDR2 YFSETQ. This CDR3 spans 15 amino acids. The CDR3 DNA follows: TGCGCCAGCAGCTTAGGGGACAGGAGGGAGAATGGCTACACCTTC. Translation: CASSLGDRRENGYTF.

This clone has a handful of counts. V is TRBV5-1 and J is TRBJ2-7; D might be TRBD1 (6 bases). This CDR3 has 15 amino acids. Germline values: CDR1 SGHRS, CDR2 YFSETQ. Trimming removed 4 bases from V and 1 base from J, with 15 bases in between. The CDR3 region has the DNA TGCGCCAGCAGCCTCTCCGGACAGATGTCCTACGAGCAGTACTTC. This codes for CASSLSGQMSYEQYF.

This clone was seen a few times. The V call is TRBV5-1, the J call TRBJ1-4, with 8 bases lining up with TRBD1. The CDR3 is 16 residues long. CDR1 and CDR2 (germline): SGHRS, YFSETQ. V was clipped by 4 bases and J by 6 bases; unmatched bases: 11. For the CDR3, the DNA is TGCGCCAGCAGCGGGTCCGGACAGGGTAGTTATGAAAAACTGTTTTTT. Protein: CASSGSGQGSYEKLFF.

About this clone itself: One junction end does not reproduce the germline sequence, and a read error may be involved. The rearrangement links TRBV29-1 to TRBJ1-5; 9 positions match TRBD1. Germline CDR1 and CDR2: SQVTM and ANQGSEA. The CDR3 runs to 13 residues. The CDR3, as DNA: TGTCAGGGGACAGGGTGCGGCAATCAGCCCCAGCATTTT. Its translation is CQGTGCGNQPQHF.

The rearrangement uses TRBV28 and TRBJ2-1; no firm D call. Germline CDR1 MDHEN, CDR2 SYDVKM. This CDR3 contains 15 residues. The V end was cut by 5 bases, the J end by 8 bases, with 19 bases between. CDR3 sequence: CASSPPSGFVYEQFF. In DNA form, the CDR3 reads TGTGCCAGCAGTCCACCATCAGGTTTTGTCTATGAGCAGTTCTTC.

V and J are TRBV27 and TRBJ2-1; TRBD1 might be the D (6 bases). CDR1 and CDR2 (germline): MNHEY, SMNVEV (reference sequence). The CDR3 has 17 residues. V lost 4 bases, J lost 6 bases, and 22 bases lay in between. For the CDR3, the DNA is TGTGCCAGCAGTTCCCTCCTACAGGGTGGATCGGGCAATGAGCAGTTCTTC. Translating it yields CASSSLLQGGSGNEQFF.

J is TRBJ2-5 and V is TRBV6-5; tentative D call: TRBD1 (6 bases). V lost 6 bases and J lost 10, with 18 bases in between. This CDR3 has 13 residues. The germline V gene has CDR1 MNHEY and CDR2 SVGAGI. CDR3 protein: CASRPYRANSQYF. Here the CDR3 DNA reads TGTGCCAGCAGGCCCTACAGGGCAAATAGCCAGTACTTC.

V gene TRBV6-1 combines with J gene TRBJ2-6; weak D call: TRBD1 (6 bases). The CDR3 sequence is 13 residues long. CDR1 is MNHNS, CDR2 SASEGT, per germline. Deletions cut 8 bases from V and 2 bases from J, with 7 bases between. CDR3 nucleotide sequence: TGTGCCAGCGGGGGCGCTGGGGCCAACGTCCTGACTTTC. It codes for CASGGAGANVLTF.

This clone was observed a few times. The V call is TRBV4-2, the J call TRBJ1-4; 10 bases agree with TRBD1. The CDR3 is 15 amino acids. Germline trimming cut 0 bases from V and 7 bases from J; bases unmatched to any gene: 2. Germline-derived CDR1 and CDR2 are LGHNA and YNFKEQ. CDR3 sequence: CASSQERDRGEKLFF. The CDR3 DNA is TGTGCCAGCAGCCAAGAAAGGGACAGGGGTGAAAAACTGTTTTTT.